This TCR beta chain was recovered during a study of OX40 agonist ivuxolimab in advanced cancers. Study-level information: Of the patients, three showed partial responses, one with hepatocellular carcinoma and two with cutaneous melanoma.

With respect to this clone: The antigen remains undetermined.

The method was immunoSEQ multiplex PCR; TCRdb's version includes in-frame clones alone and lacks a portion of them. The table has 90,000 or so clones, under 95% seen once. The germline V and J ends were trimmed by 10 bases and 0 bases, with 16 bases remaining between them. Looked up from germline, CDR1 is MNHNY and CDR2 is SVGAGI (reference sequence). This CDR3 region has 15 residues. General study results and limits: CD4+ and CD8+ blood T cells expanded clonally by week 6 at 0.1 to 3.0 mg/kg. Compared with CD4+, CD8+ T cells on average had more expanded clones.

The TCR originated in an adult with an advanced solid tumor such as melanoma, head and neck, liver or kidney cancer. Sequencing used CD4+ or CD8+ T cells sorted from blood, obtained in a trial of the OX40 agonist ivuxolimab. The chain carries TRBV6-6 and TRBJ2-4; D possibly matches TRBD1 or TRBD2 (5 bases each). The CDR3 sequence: CATEGWGIAKNIQYF. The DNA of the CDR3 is TGTGCCACCGAGGGGTGGGGGATAGCCAAAAACATTCAGTACTTC.